Listed below are T cell receptor beta chains from one sample, sequenced in a study of PD-L1 blockade in urothelial cancer. The data were produced by immunoSEQ multiplex PCR, yet TCRdb's version contains in-frame clones alone and is incomplete. The sample consists of about 72,000 clones, around 86% of them appearing once. This sample comprised PBMCs, obtained around atezolizumab (anti-PD-L1) treatment. These receptors were collected from a man aged 60 to 69 with urothelial cancer. Each CDR3 is given with its conserved first and last residue. A D gene is named only where the DNA matches it firmly. Clone sizes are given selectively: once, few, many, or a class where the clone is expanded.

J gene | D gene | V gene | clone size | CDR3 DNA | CDR3 protein
TRBJ1-2 | TRBD1 | TRBV11-1 | - | TGTGCCAGCAGCCGCGACAGGGAAGGCGGCTACACCTTC | CASSRDREGGYTF
TRBJ2-3 | - | TRBV10-1 | - | TGCGCCAGCAGTGAGTCGGTAGGGGGCACAGATACGCAGTATTTT | CASSESVGGTDTQYF
TRBJ1-1 | - | TRBV7-6 | - | TGTGCCAGCAGCTTAATAGGGGAATCCACTGAAGCTTTCTTT | CASSLIGESTEAFF
TRBJ1-6 | - | TRBV30 | - | TGTGCCTGGAGTAAAAGGGGGGGGAATTCACCCCTCCACTTT | CAWSKRGGNSPLHF
TRBJ2-2 | TRBD2 | TRBV10-2 | few | TGCGCCAGCAGTAAGACTAGCGGGTCCGGGGAGCTGTTTTTT | CASSKTSGSGELFF
TRBJ1-5 | - | TRBV19 | - | TGTGCCAGTAGTATGACAGGTTTAGGGAGCAATCAGCCCCAGCATTTT | CASSMTGLGSNQPQHF
TRBJ2-7 | - | TRBV11-2 | once | TGTGCCAGCAGCGTTTCTAAACACGAGCAGTACTTC | CASSVSKHEQYF
TRBJ2-2 | - | TRBV11-3 | - | TGTGCCAGCAGCCCTAACTCGAACACCGGGGAGCTGTTTTTT | CASSPNSNTGELFF
TRBJ1-1 | TRBD1 | TRBV2 | - | TGTGCCAGCAGGAGACAGGGACCGTTGCTCGAAGCTTTCTTT | CASRRQGPLLEAFF
TRBJ2-7 | - | TRBV12-5 | - | TGTGCTAGTGGTTTGGCTCAGACAGGCCCCTCCGAGCAGTACTTC | CASGLAQTGPSEQYF
TRBJ2-7 | TRBD1 | TRBV5-1 | - | TGCGCCAGCAGCTTGGGGGGGGGACAGGGAGGCGAGCAGTACTTC | CASSLGGGQGGEQYF
TRBJ1-2 | TRBD1 | TRBV29-1 | once | TGCAGCGTTGAACCGGACAGGGGCGATGGCTACACCTTC | CSVEPDRGDGYTF
TRBJ2-1 | - | TRBV12-5 | - | TGTGCTAGTGGTTTGGGGGAGGTACCTCTCAATGAGCAGTTCTTC | CASGLGEVPLNEQFF
TRBJ1-4 | TRBD1 | TRBV28 | - | TGTGCCAGCAGGGGACAGGGGGCGTTTGAAAAACTGTTTTTT | CASRGQGAFEKLFF
TRBJ1-5 | - | TRBV30 | - | TGTGCCTGGAGCCGGGTTAATCAGCCCCAGCATTTT | CAWSRVNQPQHF
TRBJ2-7 | - | TRBV30 | - | TGTGCCTGGAGATTAGGCGGGACCTACGAGCAGTACTTC | CAWRLGGTYEQYF
TRBJ1-5 | - | TRBV6-1 | - | TGTGCCAGCAGTGAAGGAACGATCAGGGGCAATCAGCCCCAGCATTTT | CASSEGTIRGNQPQHF
TRBJ2-7 | TRBD2 | TRBV7-6 | - | TGTGCCAGCAGCTCGGGGGGGACCTCCTACGAGCAGTACTTC | CASSSGGTSYEQYF
TRBJ2-3 | - | TRBV7-8 | - | TGTGCCAGCAGCCCTAGCACAGATACGCAGTATTTT | CASSPSTDTQYF
TRBJ2-3 | - | TRBV4-2 | - | TGTGCCAGCAGCCAAGGTACTTCCGGGCCAGGGGCAGTTAGTACGCAGTATTTT | CASSQGTSGPGAVSTQYF
TRBJ1-1 | - | TRBV19 | - | TGTGCCAGTAGTATACTAGGCAGGGGAACTGAAGCTTTCTTT | CASSILGRGTEAFF
TRBJ1-2 | - | TRBV13 | - | TGTGCCAGCAGCTTAGAAGGGGTAGCGGGGTATGGCTACACCTTC | CASSLEGVAGYGYTF
TRBJ1-2 | - | TRBV5-6 | - | TGTGCCAGCAGCTCCATTACGACAGGAGTTAACTATGGCTACACCTTC | CASSSITTGVNYGYTF
TRBJ2-4 | - | TRBV21-1 | - | TGTGCCAGCAGCTTCGCTCGGGTAATTCAGTACTTC | CASSFARVIQYF
TRBJ2-2 | - | TRBV9 | - | TGTGCCAGCAGCCTGACAACGAACACCGGGGAGCTGTTTTTT | CASSLTTNTGELFF
TRBJ1-1 | - | TRBV5-1 | - | TGCGCCAGCAGCTTGCTCCAGGGAACCACTGAAGCTTTCTTT | CASSLLQGTTEAFF
TRBJ1-2 | - | TRBV4-2 | - | TGTGCCAGCAGCCAAGACACAGGGACCCTTTATGGCTACACCTTC | CASSQDTGTLYGYTF
TRBJ2-3 | - | TRBV6-1 | - | TGTGCCAGCAGTGATCTGGCGGCGAGCACAGATACGCAGTATTTT | CASSDLAASTDTQYF
TRBJ2-7 | - | TRBV7-6 | - | TGTGCCAGCAGCTTAGAGGGGGTTTCCGAGCAGTACTTC | CASSLEGVSEQYF
TRBJ1-5 | - | TRBV7-2 | - | TGTGCCAGCAGTCCAGGTGGTCGCAATCAGCCCCAGCATTTT | CASSPGGRNQPQHF
TRBJ1-2 | - | TRBV2 | - | TGTGCCAGCATCAGGATCTCCGGTCAGCTCCAGAACTACACCTTC | CASIRISGQLQNYTF
TRBJ2-3 | TRBD2 | TRBV5-4 | - | TGTGCCAGCAGGCGGTTAGCGGGGGGGAGAAGCACAGATACGCAGTATTTT | CASRRLAGGRSTDTQYF
TRBJ2-7 | TRBD2 | TRBV25-1 | - | TGTGCCAGCAGTTCGTGGGGAGGGCTGCCCGAGCAGTACTTC | CASSSWGGLPEQYF
TRBJ1-1 | - | TRBV30 | - | TGTGCCTGGATGGGGAGGGGGGGGACTGAAGCTTTCTTT | CAWMGRGGTEAFF
TRBJ1-2 | TRBD1 | TRBV2 | - | TGTGCCAGCAGCGAGCTGGGGACAGATGGCTATGGCTACACCTTC | CASSELGTDGYGYTF
TRBJ2-2 | TRBD1 | TRBV15 | once | TGTGCCACCAGTTTCTCCGTATTGACAGGGGGCGAGTGGGGCACCGGGGAGCTGTTTTTT | CATSFSVLTGGEWGTGELFF
TRBJ2-7 | - | TRBV19 | - | TGTGCCAGTAGAGAAGGACAGTTAGACTCCTACGAGCAGTACTTC | CASREGQLDSYEQYF
TRBJ2-7 | TRBD1 | TRBV6-1 | - | TGTGCCAGCAGTGTAGCGGGACAGGGGACCGAGCAGTACTTC | CASSVAGQGTEQYF
TRBJ1-2 | TRBD1 | TRBV19 | - | TGTGCCAGTAGACGGACAGGGGGCGCATTGGATGGCTACACCTTC | CASRRTGGALDGYTF
TRBJ1-1 | - | TRBV28 | - | TGTGCCAGCGGAGGGGATTTGAACACTGAAGCTTTCTTT | CASGGDLNTEAFF
TRBJ2-3 | TRBD2 | TRBV5-1 | - | TGCGCCAGCAGCGCTTCGGGGGGGCCCACAGATACGCAGTATTTT | CASSASGGPTDTQYF
TRBJ1-2 | - | TRBV5-6 | once | TGTGCCAGCAGCTTGAGGCAGGGAGGTCGAGGCTACACCTTC | CASSLRQGGRGYTF
TRBJ1-2 | - | TRBV28 | few | TGTGCCAGCAGTTTACGTACAGGGAGGGGCGGCTACACCTTC | CASSLRTGRGGYTF
TRBJ1-2 | - | TRBV7-9 | - | TGTGCCAGCAGCTCCCGACAGGACGGCCGACATTATGGCTACACCTTC | CASSSRQDGRHYGYTF
TRBJ2-1 | - | TRBV9 | - | TGTGCCAGCAGCGTAGACTCACAGCGGGTCAATGAGCAGTTCTTC | CASSVDSQRVNEQFF
TRBJ2-2 | - | TRBV2 | - | TGTGCCAGCAGGCTCACACTAGCTGGGGAGCTGTTTTTT | CASRLTLAGELFF
TRBJ1-4 | - | TRBV6-6 | - | TGTGCCAGCAGTTACCCGGACTCATCCCCCGCGCTTTTT | CASSYPDSSPALF
TRBJ2-7 | - | TRBV30 | - | TGTGCCTGGAGTGTGGAGGGTTACGAGCAGTACTTC | CAWSVEGYEQYF
TRBJ1-6 | - | TRBV21-1 | few | TGTGCCAGCAGCAAAGTGGGGGACAGGGGCTATTCACCCCTCCACTTT | CASSKVGDRGYSPLHF
TRBJ2-7 | TRBD2 | TRBV11-2 | - | TGTGCCAGCAGCTCTTCCCGGGGGGTCCCATACGAGCAGTACTTC | CASSSSRGVPYEQYF
TRBJ1-2 | TRBD1 | TRBV7-2 | - | TGTGCCAGCAGTCGAGAACAGGGGGCGCTTGGCTACACCTTC | CASSREQGALGYTF
TRBJ2-3 | - | TRBV7-9 | medium-sized | TGTGCCAGCAGCCAAACGGGCACAGATACGCAGTATTTT | CASSQTGTDTQYF
TRBJ2-5 | - | TRBV5-1 | - | TGCGCCAGCAGAGTGGCAGGGGACCAAGAGACCCAGTACTTC | CASRVAGDQETQYF
TRBJ2-6 | - | TRBV19 | - | TGTGCCAGTAGTATGAGCGCTGGGGCCAACGTCCTGACTTTC | CASSMSAGANVLTF
TRBJ1-4 | - | TRBV5-1 | - | TGCGCCAGCAGGATCCAGGGATCTAATGAAAAACTGTTTTTT | CASRIQGSNEKLFF